These 21 T cell receptor beta chains originate from one sample sequenced in a study of blood T cell repertoires in COVID-19. The repertoire was sequenced with immunoSEQ multiplex PCR; TCRdb's copy has only in-frame clones and lacks some. The sample has fewer than 200,000 clones; around nine tenths are singletons. The sample was peripheral blood. The origin of the receptors is a man over 45 with acute or convalescent COVID-19.

The rearrangement uses TRBV7-9 and TRBJ2-3; TRBD2 aligns across 9 bases. Trimming at V came to 1 base and at J to 5 bases, leaving 13 bases not matched to a gene. CDR1 is SEHNR, CDR2 FQNEAQ, per germline (reference sequence). The CDR3 totals 18 residues. CDR3 sequence: CASSLVTGGGASRDTQYF. The CDR3 DNA sequence: TGTGCCAGCAGCTTAGTAACTGGCGGGGGGGCCTCACGAGATACGCAGTATTTT.

This sequence joins TRBV7-2 and TRBJ2-4, with TRBD2 identical over 10 bases. CDR1 and CDR2 from the germline V gene are SGHTA and FQGNSA. V was pared by 0 bases and J by 5 bases, with 7 bases of the junction left unmatched. The CDR3 is made up of 17 amino acids. CDR3 sequence reads: CASSLAGTSASQNIQYF. Here the CDR3 DNA reads TGTGCCAGCAGCTTAGCTGGGACTAGCGCCTCTCAAAACATTCAGTACTTC.

The V gene is TRBV3-1 (or the pseudogene TRBV3-2), the J gene TRBJ2-1; 9 bases are a match to TRBD2. The CDR3 consists of 17 residues. CDR1 is LGHDT, CDR2 YNNKEL, per germline (reference sequence). V lost 0 bases to trimming and J lost 8 bases; unmatched junction nucleotides: 11. CDR3 protein: CASSQDAAGAGGDEQFF. In DNA form, the CDR3 reads TGTGCCAGCAGCCAAGATGCCGCGGGGGCGGGAGGGGATGAGCAGTTCTTC.

V and J are TRBV6-1 and TRBJ2-2; TRBD1 aligns across 12 bases. The CDR3 has 18 amino acids. Germline lookup yields CDR1 MNHNS and CDR2 SASEGT. With V trimmed by 1 base and J by 6 bases, 9 bases remained unmatched. CDR3 residues: CASSEGGLGQGAAGELFF. The CDR3 DNA reads TGTGCCAGCAGTGAAGGAGGGCTGGGACAGGGGGCGGCCGGGGAGCTGTTTTTT.

The chain employs TRBV20-1 and TRBJ1-2, with D unresolved. The CDR3 spans 11 residues. Germline assignment: CDR1 DFQATT and CDR2 SNEGSKA (reference sequence). V lost 6 bases to trimming and J lost 8 bases, with 13 bases between them. The CDR3 spells CSAASPGGYTF. Written as DNA, the CDR3 is TGCAGTGCCGCCAGTCCGGGGGGCTACACCTTC.

The J gene is TRBJ1-3, the V gene TRBV6-6; possibly TRBD1 for D (6 bases). The CDR3 is made up of 14 amino acids. CDR1 is MNHNY and CDR2 is SVGAGI in the germline V gene (reference sequence). Trimming left V 7 bases short and J 1 base short, with 11 bases between. CDR3 protein: CASTIQGSGNTIYF. As DNA, the CDR3 is TGTGCCAGCACCATACAGGGATCTGGAAACACCATATATTTT.

The rearrangement links TRBV3-1 (or the pseudogene TRBV3-2) to TRBJ1-1; D might be TRBD1 (5 bases). The V end lost 3 bases, the J end lost 3 bases, and 8 bases lay between the germline ends. Germline V gene data show CDR1 as LGHDT and CDR2 as YNNKEL (reference sequence). The CDR3 runs 13 residues. This CDR3 reads CASSHQGYTEAFF. The CDR3 DNA sequence: TGTGCCAGCAGCCATCAGGGTTACACTGAAGCTTTCTTT.

The chain combines TRBV3-1 (or the pseudogene TRBV3-2) with TRBJ1-2; the D gene is possibly TRBD1 (5 bases). Trimming left V 0 bases short and J 8 bases short, with 10 bases between. CDR1 is LGHDT and CDR2 is YNNKEL in the germline V gene (reference sequence). The CDR3 contains 13 residues. The CDR3 is CASSQEGDLGYTF. CDR3 bases: TGTGCCAGCAGCCAAGAAGGGGATTTGGGCTACACCTTC.

Only one count was recorded for this clone. The chain joins TRBV6-1 to TRBJ1-2; 9 bases are shared with TRBD1. Germline trimming cut 3 bases from V and 5 bases from J; bases unmatched to any gene: 22. Germline V CDR1 and CDR2: MNHNS, SASEGT. The length of the CDR3 is 20 residues. The CDR3 reads CASSDQNRGRGGSAGYGYTF. CDR3 DNA: TGTGCCAGCAGTGACCAAAACAGGGGGCGCGGGGGATCTGCTGGGTATGGCTACACCTTC.

The CDR3 is CASSQDRGGGETQYF. For the CDR3, the DNA is TGTGCCAGCAGCCAAGATCGGGGGGGCGGGGAGACCCAGTACTTC. The rearrangement links TRBV4-2 to TRBJ2-5; 8 bases are a match to TRBD2. Germline CDR1 reads LGHNA; CDR2 reads YNFKEQ. CDR3 size: 15 residues. V gave up 0 bases and J gave up 5 bases; unmatched junction bases: 5.

The rearrangement uses TRBV6-5 and TRBJ2-2, with TRBD2 matching 9 bases. The germline V gene has CDR1 MNHEY and CDR2 SVGAGI. The trim removed 2 bases at V and 4 bases at J, leaving 2 bases unmatched. The CDR3 contains 15 residues. Written as DNA, the CDR3 is TGTGCCAGCAGTTACGGCGGGAGGGCCACCGGGGAGCTGTTTTTT. Translating it yields CASSYGGRATGELFF.

V usage is TRBV28 and J usage is TRBJ1-5; D is possibly TRBD1 (6 bases). CDR3 size: 14 residues. Trimming cost V 3 bases and J 4 bases, with 10 bases left between them. Germline values: CDR1 MDHEN, CDR2 SYDVKM. The CDR3 nucleotides read TGTGCCAGCAGTTTGGGGGGGCCTAATCAGCCCCAGCATTTT. Its protein is CASSLGGPNQPQHF. Filled out from reference TRBV28 and TRBJ1-5, the complete variable domain reads DVKVTQSSRYLVKRTGEKVFLECVQDMDHENMFWYRQDPGLGLRLIYFSYDVKMKEKGDIPEGYSVSREKKERFSLILESASTNQTSMYLCASSLGGPNQPQHFGDGTRLSIL.

The CDR3 nucleotides read TGTGCCTGGAGTGTCGGGTCAATTAAGTCGGAGACCCAGTACTTC. This codes for CAWSVGSIKSETQYF. The J gene is TRBJ2-5, the V gene TRBV30; no reliable D call. The CDR3 contains 15 residues. Germline V CDR1 and CDR2: GTSNPN, SVGIG (reference sequence). V was shortened by 0 bases and J by 5 bases, with 16 bases between the two germline ends.

CDR3 DNA sequence: TGTGCCAGCAGCTTGGGGCTTGGCGGGAGGGCATATGAGCAGTTCTTC. It codes for CASSLGLGGRAYEQFF. The chain couples TRBV5-4 to TRBJ2-1; 9 bases line up with TRBD2. CDR1 and CDR2 from the germline V gene are SGHNT and YYREEE (reference sequence). The length of the CDR3 is 16 residues. V lost 0 bases and J lost 8; bases outside the gene matches: 9.

The chain links TRBV27 to TRBJ1-6, with 7 bases matching TRBD1. The CDR3 runs 15 residues. V trimming: 5 bases; J trimming: 5 bases; junction bases outside the gene matches: 6. Germline CDR1 MNHEY, CDR2 SMNVEV (reference sequence). CDR3 nucleotides: TGTGCCAGCAGTCGCCAGGGACAGAATAATTCACCCCTCCACTTT. As protein: CASSRQGQNNSPLHF.

The V call is TRBV9, the J call TRBJ2-3, with TRBD2 matching over 9 bases. This CDR3 contains 16 residues. V dropped 4 bases and J dropped 5; count of bases not matched to a gene: 11. Germline loops: CDR1 SGDLS, CDR2 YYNGEE. The CDR3 DNA is TGTGCCAGCAGCCCCTTTGCGGGAGGGCCCATAGATACGCAGTATTTT. Translating it yields CASSPFAGGPIDTQYF.

The J gene is TRBJ1-1, the V gene TRBV11-1; D gene uncertain. The germline V gene has CDR1 SGHAT and CDR2 FQDESV (reference sequence). V was cut by 1 base and J by 4 bases, with 10 bases left in between. CDR3 size: 14 residues. Here the CDR3 reads CASSLGRGGTEAFF. In DNA, the CDR3 is TGTGCCAGCAGCTTAGGGCGCGGCGGCACTGAAGCTTTCTTT.

In the case of this clone: One end of the junction does not line up with germline, which may come from a read error. The CDR3 here is CASRDGRGYEQYF. The DNA for the CDR3 is TGCGCCAGCCGTGACGGGAGGGGGTACGAGCAGTACTTC. V usage is TRBV10-2 and J usage is TRBJ2-7; TRBD2 aligns across 8 bases. Germline CDR1 and CDR2: WSHSY and SAAADI. CDR3 size: 13 residues.

The rearrangement joins TRBV14 to TRBJ1-3; D uncertain. Per germline, CDR1 SGHDN and CDR2 FVKESK. The ends were cut back, 1 base at V and 3 bases at J, with 7 bases in the middle. The CDR3 has 14 amino acids. The CDR3 DNA reads TGTGCCAGCAGCCAAGGAGGCTTTGGAAACACCATATATTTT. Translation: CASSQGGFGNTIYF. Complete variable domain (other parts from reference TRBV14 and TRBJ1-3): EAGVTQFPSHSVIEKGQTVTLRCDPISGHDNLYWYRRVMGKEIKFLLHFVKESKQDESGMPNNRFLAERTGGTYSTLKVQPAELEDSGVYFCASSQGGFGNTIYFGEGSWLTVV.

The genes are TRBV10-3 and TRBJ1-5, with unresolved D. Germline CDR1 and CDR2: ENHRY and SYGVKD. V was pared by 2 bases and J by 4 bases, with 9 bases between. The CDR3 consists of 14 residues. The DNA for the CDR3 is TGTGCCATCAGTGAGGGAGGGTGGAATCAGCCCCAGCATTTT. Protein product: CAISEGGWNQPQHF.

V gene TRBV9 combines with J gene TRBJ2-3, with unresolved D. CDR1 is SGDLS, CDR2 YYNGEE, per germline. The ends were cut back, 0 bases at V and 4 bases at J, with 15 bases in the middle. CDR3 length equals 16 residues. CDR3 protein: CASSVDHQREADTQYF. In DNA, the CDR3 is TGTGCCAGCAGCGTAGACCACCAGAGAGAGGCAGATACGCAGTATTTT.